This entry features one T cell receptor (beta chain) sequence. This clone's antigen is unknown. Per-base qualities were not stored, and no clone one base away is much larger. This sample stems from a study of cytomegalovirus exposure and HLA in healthy donors (dated by TCRdb to about 2017). With respect to the entire study: In an earlier analysis of under 600 of the donors, roughly 300 Gb of sequence data and 117 million unique TCR beta sequences from about 180 million T cells were reported. All discovery cohort repertoires had been generated using a single sequencing platform. Genome-wide SNP genotypes for about 60% of the 666 donors were used in a later genetic analysis, which treated that subset as a discovery cohort. Among roughly 370 genotyped donors of the cohort, an average of approximately 240,000 unique TCR beta nucleotide sequences were sequenced per donor, 15% to 20% of them non-productive. In an earlier analysis of 587 of the donors, high-throughput TCR beta sequencing was used to judge whether each TCR beta V gene segment behaved as functional or pseudogenic. The study profiled the T cell repertoires of some 610 subjects by immunosequencing and related them to cytomegalovirus serostatus. In addition to the first cohort of several hundred subjects, a separate validation cohort of approximately 130 different subjects was used. Donor age, sex, ethnicity and CMV serostatus were compiled alongside the repertoire data. The aim of the study was to test whether cataloging public T cell receptors could identify signatures of past pathogen exposure. To predict cytomegalovirus infection status, the study brought together high-throughput TCR immunosequencing, statistical association of individual TCRs with disease status, and machine learning. An early release covering just under 650 HLA-typed donors comprised approximately 290 gigabases of sequencing data and approximately 80 million unique TCR sequences. Rather than drawing on any new phenotypic data, the later analysis identified candidate immune exposures from TCR beta sequences and the way those sequences occurred across donors. Typing coverage varied by locus: about 629-630 donors for A, B, C, DRB1 and DQB1; about 520 for DQA1; 600 to 610 for DPA1; approximately 450 for DPB1. Of the roughly 410 genotyped donors, 75% to 85% were placed in the genetic ancestry cluster associated with self-reported Caucasian donors. Several DR-DQ haplotypes were handled as single units for association and clustering because linkage in the cohort was strong. Class I and class II HLA loci were covered by the typing at four-digit resolution. A later analysis re-analyzed previously published TCR beta repertoires from roughly 630 donors and added high-resolution HLA genotyping to study TCR occurrence patterns. What the work shows at the level of the full study, not this receptor alone: In an earlier analysis of under 600 of the donors, most TCR beta V segments were observed in productive rearrangements about 90% or about 30% of the time, broadly matching IMGT annotations. For the cohort, immune exposure information was limited to CMV serostatus. According to a later analysis, parvovirus B19, influenza, CMV and Epstein-Barr virus appeared linked to several top co-occurrence clusters. In vitro tests confirmed that a few of the cytomegalovirus-associated TCR beta chains recognize cytomegalovirus antigens. A later analysis found that TCR association rates varied across HLA loci, with DRB1 alleles showing the most associated TCRs and HLA-C alleles the fewest. The classifier was reported to diagnose cytomegalovirus status with high specificity and sensitivity in both the original cohort and the validation cohort. Linkage disequilibrium might explain the correlated functional status among segregating V segments, but an unknown experimental factor could not be ruled out. Most TCR sequences were observed very rarely across donors, whereas some public TCRs were present in many individuals. When HLA alleles, especially DR and DQ, strongly co-occurred, TCR associations were difficult to assign to individual alleles. A later genetic analysis associated a missense DCLRE1C variant with V-gene and J-gene trimming of TCR beta chains, and an independent cohort replicated the association. At a false discovery rate of 0.05, a later analysis linked 15,000 to 20,000 TCR beta sequences to specific HLA alleles. A further reported finding was that TCR beta sequences accurately predicted the HLA-A and HLA-B alleles for most subjects in the first cohort. The cohort was sequenced for TCR beta chains only, and without alpha or paired-chain data the features that could be detected were limited. A cluster of highly shared sequence variants was judged likely to be a technical artifact of the sequencing pipeline. A later analysis found that HLA-associated TCR beta chains were more clonally expanded and had lower generation probabilities than equally common non-associated chains. HLA typing was unavailable for some donors at each locus, so association tests used only the typed subset. A later genetic analysis reported fewer N-insertions in productive TCRs among donors in an Asian-associated ancestry cluster than the roughly 670-donor mean. Roughly uniform sequencing depth across donors was assumed in presence/absence analyses, although this assumption may not hold. The study listed 150 to 200 TCR beta chains as associated with cytomegalovirus. Because counts were too low, 15 to 20 rarely observed V segments, including chromosome 9 orphons, were excluded from the earlier analysis of fewer than 650 of the donors. In a later analysis, most CMV-associated TCR beta chains were found to appear HLA-restricted, with HLA associations seemingly driven largely by CMV exposure. The authors suggested that the approach could potentially be generalized to other disease states and immunological phenotypes.

Libraries were built with the immunoSEQ multiplex PCR assay. For the multiplex PCR, a mixture combining 60 forward primers for TCR Vbeta segments and 13 reverse primers for TCR Jbeta segments was used. A multiplex PCR assay on genomic DNA amplified the CDR3 region of rearranged TCR beta genes. The Illumina HiSeq System was used to sequence the amplified TCR beta libraries as 87-base-pair reads. On the study's bioinformatics: Across the 670 or so repertoires, a later analysis counted around 80 million unique TCR beta chains, around 10 million of which were shared by at least two donors. To remove PCR and sequencing errors, raw reads were error-corrected and collapsed into unique sequences using a nearest-neighbor algorithm that merged closely related sequences. CDR3 sequences were aligned to IMGT reference sequences to assign V, D and J gene segments. For a sequence to be retained, a match of at least six nucleotides was required to both a V gene segment and a J gene segment. A rearrangement was called productive if the CDR3 had no stop codons and remained in frame with V and J, and every other rearrangement was called non-productive. Following IMGT convention, CDR3 was defined as the stretch from the second conserved V-encoded cysteine up to the conserved J-encoded phenylalanine. In an earlier analysis of 587 of the donors, sequences lacking an unambiguous match to a single V gene segment were excluded. An earlier analysis of 450 to 650 of the donors called V segments functional above 56.7% productive rearrangements and segregating when the between-donor standard deviation exceeded 5%. To diagnose cytomegalovirus status from the catalog of TCR beta chain sequences, a statistical classification framework was built. In a later analysis, V and J genes were assigned by comparing TCR nucleotide sequences against IMGT/GENE-DB human TR gene sequences. In a later analysis, CDR3 sequences and most-parsimonious VDJ recombination scenarios were assigned using the TCRdist pipeline. In a later analysis, every TCR beta chain was defined by the combination of its CDR3 amino acid sequence and its V-gene family, and reads without a unique V-gene family were dropped. As a way to deal with suspected cross-contamination and a sequencing artifact, a later analysis dropped more than 500 nucleotide sequences that were highly shared and had low generation probability. In a later analysis, a clonal expansion index was calculated for each public chain from normalized within-repertoire ranks of inferred template counts. Generation probabilities in a later analysis came from a VDJ recombination model fitted to out-of-frame rearrangements, and those results were checked against IGoR. In a later analysis, hypergeometric tests were used to score TCR-TCR, TCR-HLA and TCR-CMV co-occurrence, with a repertoire-size bias correction applied to TCR pairs. A later analysis estimated false discovery rates by permuting HLA or CMV assignments 20 times. In a later analysis, co-occurring TCRs were grouped using DBSCAN, with TCRdist sequence similarity added in when clustering inside HLA-allele-positive subsets. Repertoires with fewer than 30,000 or more than 120,000 public chains, plus five repertoires with anomalous nucleotide sharing, were excluded from co-occurrence clustering. This is the immuneACCESS table as TCRdb keeps it, with only in-frame sequences that have V and J called. A part of the clones is gone; compared with another copy, unresolved V genes explain less than half, and the rest is unexplained. From that table come the V and J calls and clone size; the DNA was used to work out D and trimming. Within this sample are around 200,000 clones, with roughly 80% of them counted one time only. The ten largest clones add up to 4.5% to 7% of the sample.

The cohort was made up of 500 to 800 healthy bone marrow donors. At the time of sampling, every cohort member was nominally healthy, though immune exposures that went unrecorded were likely present. The donor tested CMV seropositive, placing the donor among the approximately 310 seropositive members of the cohort. Every donor gave a peripheral blood sample, and the peripheral blood mononuclear cells from that sample were used for TCR beta sequencing. The Qiagen DNeasy Blood Extraction Kit was used to extract genomic DNA from the blood cell samples. The sequenced material came from PBMCs. The receptor comes from a man aged 35-49 years in good health and CMV-seropositive.

For the CDR3, the sequence is CASSLHREYEQYF. The DNA sequence is as follows: TGTGCCAGCAGCTTACACCGGGAGTACGAGCAGTACTTC. Recombination connected TRBV14 to TRBJ2-7; the D region possibly corresponds to TRBD2 (6 bases align). According to the germline V gene, CDR1 reads SGHDN and CDR2 reads FVKESK. V is pared back by 5 bases and J by 4 bases, with 12 bases lying between the germline termini. Including the terminal cysteine and phenylalanine, the CDR3 comprises 13 residues. Here the CDR3 DNA is all that survives: 39 bases in frame from base 1. Full variable domain (CDR3 extended with the reference TRBV14 and TRBJ2-7 proteins): EAGVTQFPSHSVIEKGQTVTLRCDPISGHDNLYWYRRVMGKEIKFLLHFVKESKQDESGMPNNRFLAERTGGTYSTLKVQPAELEDSGVYFCASSLHREYEQYFGPGTRLTVT.